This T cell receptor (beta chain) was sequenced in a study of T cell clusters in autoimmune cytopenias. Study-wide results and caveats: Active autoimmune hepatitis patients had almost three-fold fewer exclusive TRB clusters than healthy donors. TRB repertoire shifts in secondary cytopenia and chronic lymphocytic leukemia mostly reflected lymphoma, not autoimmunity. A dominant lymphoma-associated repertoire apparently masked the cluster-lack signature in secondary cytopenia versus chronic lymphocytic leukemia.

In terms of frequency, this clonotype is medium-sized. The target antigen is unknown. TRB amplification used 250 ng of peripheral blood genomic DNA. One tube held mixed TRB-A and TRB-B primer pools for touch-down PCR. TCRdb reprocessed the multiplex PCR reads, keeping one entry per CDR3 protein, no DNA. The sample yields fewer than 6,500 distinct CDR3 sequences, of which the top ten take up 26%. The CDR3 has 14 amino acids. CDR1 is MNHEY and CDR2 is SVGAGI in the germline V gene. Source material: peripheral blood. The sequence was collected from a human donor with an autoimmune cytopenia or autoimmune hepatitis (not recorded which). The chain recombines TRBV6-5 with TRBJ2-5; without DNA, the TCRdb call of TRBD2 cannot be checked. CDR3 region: CASSSSGRAETQYF.